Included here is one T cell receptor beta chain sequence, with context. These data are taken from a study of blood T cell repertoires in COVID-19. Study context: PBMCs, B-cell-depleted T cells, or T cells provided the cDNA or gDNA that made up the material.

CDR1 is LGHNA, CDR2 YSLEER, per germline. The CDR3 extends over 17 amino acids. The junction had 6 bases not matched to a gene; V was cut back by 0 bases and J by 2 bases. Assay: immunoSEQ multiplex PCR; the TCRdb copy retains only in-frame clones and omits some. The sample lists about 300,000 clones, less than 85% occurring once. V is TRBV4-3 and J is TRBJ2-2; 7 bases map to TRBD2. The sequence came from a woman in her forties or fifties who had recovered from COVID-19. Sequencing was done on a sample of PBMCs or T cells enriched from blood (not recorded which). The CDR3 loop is CASSQDEASGNTGELFF. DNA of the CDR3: TGCGCCAGCAGCCAAGATGAGGCTAGCGGTAACACCGGGGAGCTGTTTTTT.